The subject of this entry is one T cell receptor beta chain. The data stem from a study of cytomegalovirus exposure and HLA in healthy donors. The CDR3 is made up of 11 amino acids. CDR1 is MNHEY and CDR2 is SVGAGI in the germline V gene. V lost 4 bases to trimming and J lost 7 bases, with 7 bases between them. PCR was performed using 60 Vbeta and 13 Jbeta primers. The data were produced by immunoSEQ multiplex PCR, yet TCRdb's version contains in-frame clones alone and is incomplete. The sample shows approximately 30,000 clones, approximately 67% of them seen only once. This sequence joins TRBV6-5 and TRBJ2-5; D is possibly TRBD1 (6 bases). The sequenced sample was PBMCs. The receptor was derived from a man aged 40-49 years in good health and CMV-seropositive. CDR3 in amino acids: CASSLQGTQYF. The CDR3 nucleotides are TGTGCCAGCAGTTTACAGGGGACCCAGTACTTC.